The rows below give T cell receptor beta chains drawn from one sample of a study of blood T cell repertoires in COVID-19. Clones were read by immunoSEQ multiplex PCR, and TCRdb kept only the in-frame ones, dropping some. The sample includes 200,000 to 300,000 clones, approximately 86% seen only once; the top ten take 0.65% to 0.95%. Sequences were obtained from peripheral blood. These TCRs come from a woman aged 30 to 39 with acute or convalescent COVID-19. CDR3s include the opening cysteine and the closing phenylalanine or tryptophan. D genes are given only for firm matches. Clone sizes are given selectively: once, few, many, or a class where the clone is expanded.

j_gene: TRBJ2-4
abundance: -
len: 15
d_gene: TRBD2
v_gene: TRBV27
CDR3aa: CASSFGGTSKNIQYF
CDR3nt: TGTGCCAGCAGTTTTGGTGGGACTAGCAAAAACATTCAGTACTTC

j_gene: TRBJ2-2
abundance: -
len: 21
d_gene: TRBD1
v_gene: TRBV5-1
CDR3aa: CASRTGTGKQTRWANTGELFF
CDR3nt: TGCGCCAGCAGGACCGGGACAGGGAAACAGACGCGATGGGCGAACACCGGGGAGCTGTTTTTT

j_gene: TRBJ1-5
abundance: -
len: 13
d_gene: -
v_gene: TRBV6-4
CDR3aa: CASSDQEGQPQHF
CDR3nt: TGTGCCAGCAGTGACCAGGAAGGTCAGCCCCAGCATTTT

j_gene: TRBJ1-2
abundance: -
len: 13
d_gene: -
v_gene: TRBV6-5
CDR3aa: CASSYSTGQLYTF
CDR3nt: TGTGCCAGCAGTTACTCGACAGGACAGCTCTACACCTTC

j_gene: TRBJ1-6
abundance: -
len: 16
d_gene: TRBD1
v_gene: TRBV7-9
CDR3aa: CASSPSQGTHNSPLHF
CDR3nt: TGTGCCAGCAGCCCCTCACAGGGGACCCATAATTCACCCCTCCACTTT

j_gene: TRBJ2-3
abundance: once
len: 15
d_gene: TRBD2
v_gene: TRBV29-1
CDR3aa: CSVAGTSGRRHTQYF
CDR3nt: TGCAGCGTGGCCGGGACTAGCGGGAGGAGGCATACGCAGTATTTT

j_gene: TRBJ2-7
abundance: -
len: 14
d_gene: TRBD1
v_gene: TRBV5-4
CDR3aa: CASSFPGQGIEQYF
CDR3nt: TGTGCCAGCAGCTTCCCGGGACAGGGGATCGAGCAGTACTTC

j_gene: TRBJ1-5
abundance: -
len: 15
d_gene: -
v_gene: TRBV19
CDR3aa: CASSIYRLSNQPQHF
CDR3nt: TGTGCCAGTAGTATCTACAGGCTTAGCAATCAGCCCCAGCATTTT

j_gene: TRBJ2-1
abundance: -
len: 15
d_gene: TRBD1
v_gene: TRBV4-3
CDR3aa: CASSQDWDRNNEQFF
CDR3nt: TGCGCCAGCAGCCAAGATTGGGACAGAAACAATGAGCAGTTCTTC

j_gene: TRBJ2-1
abundance: -
len: 20
d_gene: -
v_gene: TRBV19
CDR3aa: CASSNSPSWVIAAQNNEQFF
CDR3nt: TGTGCCAGTAGCAACTCTCCATCATGGGTTATAGCGGCCCAAAACAATGAGCAGTTCTTC

j_gene: TRBJ2-1
abundance: -
len: 15
d_gene: TRBD2
v_gene: TRBV6-5
CDR3aa: CASSSSGRGYNEQFF
CDR3nt: TGTGCCAGCAGCTCTAGCGGGAGAGGGTACAATGAGCAGTTCTTC

j_gene: TRBJ2-1
abundance: -
len: 14
d_gene: TRBD1
v_gene: TRBV7-9
CDR3aa: CASSRDRLYNEQFF
CDR3nt: TGTGCCAGCAGCCGGGACAGGCTGTACAATGAGCAGTTCTTC

j_gene: TRBJ2-7
abundance: -
len: 13
d_gene: TRBD2
v_gene: TRBV4-3
CDR3aa: CASSRGSGYEQYF
CDR3nt: TGCGCCAGCAGCCGCGGGAGTGGGTACGAGCAGTACTTC

j_gene: TRBJ2-1
abundance: -
len: 21
d_gene: TRBD2
v_gene: TRBV13
CDR3aa: CASSVSARRTSGRAGYNEQFF
CDR3nt: TGTGCCAGCAGCGTATCAGCTAGGAGGACTAGCGGACGAGCAGGCTACAATGAGCAGTTCTTC

j_gene: TRBJ2-1
abundance: many
len: 13
d_gene: TRBD1
v_gene: TRBV2
CDR3aa: CARGTDSYNEQFF
CDR3nt: TGTGCCAGAGGGACAGATTCCTACAATGAGCAGTTCTTC

j_gene: TRBJ2-1
abundance: -
len: 17
d_gene: TRBD2
v_gene: TRBV27
CDR3aa: CASSLWTSGVNYNEQFF
CDR3nt: TGTGCCAGCAGTTTATGGACTAGCGGGGTCAACTACAATGAGCAGTTCTTC

j_gene: TRBJ2-5
abundance: once
len: 14
d_gene: TRBD2
v_gene: TRBV2
CDR3aa: CASTRLAVQETQYF
CDR3nt: TGTGCCAGCACCCGACTAGCGGTACAAGAGACCCAGTACTTC

j_gene: TRBJ2-1
abundance: medium-sized
len: 19
d_gene: TRBD2
v_gene: TRBV11-2
CDR3aa: CASSSPGGLAGGTYNEQFF
CDR3nt: TGTGCCAGCAGCTCCCCTGGGGGACTAGCGGGAGGGACCTACAATGAGCAGTTCTTC

j_gene: TRBJ2-1
abundance: -
len: 16
d_gene: TRBD1
v_gene: TRBV6-5
CDR3aa: CASSSDRQGGRNEQFF
CDR3nt: TGTGCCAGCAGTTCAGACCGACAGGGGGGCCGCAATGAGCAGTTCTTC

j_gene: TRBJ1-1
abundance: once
len: 16
d_gene: -
v_gene: TRBV19
CDR3aa: CASSIPGGPMNTEAFF
CDR3nt: TGTGCCAGCTCCATTCCCGGGGGTCCCATGAACACTGAAGCTTTCTTT